The rows below give T cell receptor beta chains drawn from one sample of a study of response to subunit inactivated influenza vaccine. TCRdb reprocessed the RT-PCR reads via MiXCR and lists one record per CDR3 protein. The sample shows 800,000 or so distinct CDR3 sequences, about 20% of them seen only once. The sequencing here drew on PBMCs from blood, taken roughly 5 days after vaccination. Every receptor here comes from a man over 45 who received an inactivated influenza vaccine. Both conserved end residues are part of each CDR3. The D gene is left open where the match is weak. Some rows mark clone size as missing; the rest say once, few, many or name a class of expanded clone.

J gene: TRBJ2-1; V gene: TRBV9; D gene: -; clone size: few; CDR3 DNA: TGTGCCAGCAGCGCAGGGACTTCGTACTACAATGAGCAGTTCTTC; CDR3 protein: CASSAGTSYYNEQFF
J gene: TRBJ1-1; V gene: TRBV11-1; D gene: -; clone size: -; CDR3 DNA: TGTGCCAGCAGCCTAGCGCAGCTCGCCTTAAACACTGAAGCTTTCTTT; CDR3 protein: CASSLAQLALNTEAFF
J gene: TRBJ2-2; V gene: TRBV28; D gene: -; clone size: -; CDR3 DNA: TGTGCCAGCGTGGGGACGGCGAACACCGGGGAGCTGTTTTTT; CDR3 protein: CASVGTANTGELFF
J gene: TRBJ2-7; V gene: TRBV18; D gene: TRBD1; clone size: -; CDR3 DNA: TGTGCCAGCTCAGAGAGACAGGGCAGCTACGAGCAGTACTTC; CDR3 protein: CASSERQGSYEQYF
J gene: TRBJ2-1; V gene: TRBV5-1; D gene: -; clone size: -; CDR3 DNA: TGCGCCAGCAGCGACCGTGCGTCCTACAATGAGCAGTTCTTC; CDR3 protein: CASSDRASYNEQFF
J gene: TRBJ2-7; V gene: TRBV7-8; D gene: TRBD1; clone size: few; CDR3 DNA: TGTGCCAGCAGCCACCCGGGACAGGGGTCCGAGCAGTACTTC; CDR3 protein: CASSHPGQGSEQYF
J gene: TRBJ2-5; V gene: TRBV4-2; D gene: -; clone size: many; CDR3 DNA: TGTGCCAGCAGCCAAAACGCCAGGGAGACCCAGTACTTC; CDR3 protein: CASSQNARETQYF
J gene: TRBJ2-5; V gene: TRBV4-1; D gene: TRBD1; clone size: -; CDR3 DNA: TGCGCCAGCAGCCAAGGGGACAGGGGTGGAGGAGAGACCCAGTACTTC; CDR3 protein: CASSQGDRGGGETQYF
J gene: TRBJ2-7; V gene: TRBV30; D gene: -; clone size: -; CDR3 DNA: TGTGCCTGTGTGGTGGACTCAAACTACGAGCAGTACTTC; CDR3 protein: CACVVDSNYEQYF
J gene: TRBJ2-2; V gene: TRBV2; D gene: -; clone size: few; CDR3 DNA: TGTGCCAGCAGGGTCAAACGGGGCGCCCCCGGGGAGCTGTTTTTT; CDR3 protein: CASRVKRGAPGELFF
J gene: TRBJ2-3; V gene: TRBV27; D gene: -; clone size: few; CDR3 DNA: TGTGCCAGCAGTTCACCCGGGAGAAGCACAGATACGCAGTATTTT; CDR3 protein: CASSSPGRSTDTQYF
J gene: TRBJ1-1; V gene: TRBV4-1; D gene: -; clone size: -; CDR3 DNA: TGCGCCAGCAGCCGCATGGGGCTGTCGAACACTGAAGCTTTCTTT; CDR3 protein: CASSRMGLSNTEAFF
J gene: TRBJ2-3; V gene: TRBV29-1; D gene: -; clone size: -; CDR3 DNA: TGCAGCGTTGATTTACGAGCCCGCCGAGATACGCAGTATTTT; CDR3 protein: CSVDLRARRDTQYF
J gene: TRBJ1-1; V gene: TRBV30; D gene: -; clone size: -; CDR3 DNA: TGTGCCTGGAGTGTCTCAGGGGTCAACACTGAAGCTTTCTTT; CDR3 protein: CAWSVSGVNTEAFF
J gene: TRBJ1-6; V gene: TRBV6-5; D gene: -; clone size: many; CDR3 DNA: TGTGCCAGCAGTTACGGATGGGAATGGCCGGACGGGTATAATTCACCCCTCCACTTT; CDR3 protein: CASSYGWEWPDGYNSPLHF
J gene: TRBJ2-5; V gene: TRBV20-1; D gene: -; clone size: -; CDR3 DNA: TGCAGTGCTAGAGATGGGAGTTGGCAGACGGGAATCTCTGGGGAGACCCAGTACTTC; CDR3 protein: CSARDGSWQTGISGETQYF
J gene: TRBJ2-3; V gene: TRBV7-9; D gene: TRBD1; clone size: -; CDR3 DNA: TGTGCCAGCAGGCAAACGACAGGGGGGTCAGATACGCAGTATTTT; CDR3 protein: CASRQTTGGSDTQYF
J gene: TRBJ1-1; V gene: TRBV18; D gene: -; clone size: -; CDR3 DNA: TGTGCCAGCTCACCGGGCCTGAGTTTGAACACTGAAGCTTTCTTT; CDR3 protein: CASSPGLSLNTEAFF
J gene: TRBJ2-5; V gene: TRBV10-3; D gene: TRBD2; clone size: -; CDR3 DNA: TGTGCCATCAGCTCTAGCGGAGAGACCCAGTACTTC; CDR3 protein: CAISSSGETQYF
J gene: TRBJ2-1; V gene: TRBV19; D gene: -; clone size: -; CDR3 DNA: TGTGCCAGTAGTCCACGGATCAATGAGCAGTTCTTC; CDR3 protein: CASSPRINEQFF
J gene: TRBJ2-2; V gene: TRBV6-2/TRBV6-3; D gene: TRBD2; clone size: -; CDR3 DNA: TGTGCCAGCACGGGGGGATCGAACACCGGGGAGCTGTTTTTT; CDR3 protein: CASTGGSNTGELFF